The source of this TCR beta chain is a study of read filtering for tumor transcriptome and immune sequencing. Overall study: Patients were 16 to 20 male and some 15 female, mean age 65.9 years, range roughly 45 to 85. Study findings and constraints: Approximately 80% of IR-seq clonotypes had one read, totaling around 4% of reads; RNA-seq: around 70% and 40%. The sorted CD138-negative fraction was a mixed bone marrow immune population, not purified T cells.

Every patient had bone marrow sampled while the disease was active. The library was built from 400 ng RNA with molecular barcoded adaptors for alpha/delta and beta/gamma chains. TCRdb used MiXCR to reprocess the reads, holding one entry per CDR3 protein. The repertoire holds approximately 40,000 distinct CDR3 sequences, with 12% to 15% as singletons. The sample holds many counts of this clonotype. Its antigen remains unknown. Germline-derived CDR1 and CDR2 are SGHRS and YFSETQ. Trimming took 0 bases from V and 3 from J; bases not matched to a gene: 2. The length of the CDR3 is 14 residues. The TCR comes from a donor at least 40 years old with multiple myeloma. The sample comprised a population of CD138-negative cells sorted from bone marrow. The chain combines TRBV5-1 with TRBJ2-5; 7 positions match TRBD1. In DNA, the CDR3 is TGCGCCAGCAGCTTGGGGACAGGAAAAGAGACCCAGTACTTC. This sequence encodes CASSLGTGKETQYF.